The 2 T cell receptor beta chains in this list originate from one sample, sequenced in a study of shared clonotypes between healthy human individuals. Sequenced by immunoSEQ multiplex PCR; TCRdb stores in-frame clones only, minus some. The data hold roughly 890,000 clones, with nearly 95% observed a single time. CD45RO-negative CD8 cells positively selected for CCR7 made up the naive population, which excluded terminally differentiated effector memory CD45RA+ cells. The sample consisted of naive CD8+ T cells sorted from blood. These receptors originate from a man aged 25 to 40 in good health.

This chain uses TRBV7-8 with TRBJ1-2; no clear D. The CDR3 loop spans 14 amino acids. Germline lookup yields CDR1 SGHVS and CDR2 FQNEAQ. Trimming stripped 1 base from V and 2 bases from J, with 8 bases between. Here the CDR3 reads CASSLEVVNYGYTF. The CDR3 DNA follows: TGTGCCAGCAGCTTAGAGGTAGTAAACTATGGCTACACCTTC.

The chain carries TRBV7-9 and TRBJ2-5, with D perhaps TRBD1 or TRBD2 (5 bases each). Trimming removed 5 bases from V and 4 bases from J, with 20 bases in between. Per the germline V gene, CDR1 is SEHNR and CDR2 is FQNEAQ (reference sequence). CDR3 length: 16 amino acids. CDR3 region: CASSRDLLPVGETQYF. CDR3 DNA: TGTGCCAGCAGCAGGGACCTCTTACCGGTCGGAGAGACCCAGTACTTC.